This is a list of T cell receptor beta chains from one sample in a study of shared clonotypes between healthy human individuals. Libraries were prepared by immunoSEQ multiplex PCR; TCRdb keeps only in-frame clonotypes and omits some of them. Among some 1,600,000 clones, around 98% were seen once, and the ten largest hold 0.4% to 0.45%. Material for sequencing was naive CD4+ T cells sorted from blood. The receptor set was obtained from a man aged 30 to 45 in good health. Both conserved end residues are part of each CDR3. D genes are given only for firm matches. The size field is filled for only some rows; it gives once, few, many or a size class.

CDR3: CRAGEQYF
DNA: TGTAGGGCGGGCGAGCAGTACTTC
D: -
size: -
J: TRBJ2-7
V: TRBV20-1

CDR3: CAWQYGTGTGGNQPQHF
DNA: TGTGCCTGGCAGTACGGGACAGGGACGGGGGGCAATCAGCCCCAGCATTTT
D: TRBD1
size: -
J: TRBJ1-5
V: TRBV30

CDR3: CASTSGQGLYGYTF
DNA: TGTGCCAGCACCTCGGGACAGGGACTCTATGGCTACACCTTC
D: TRBD1
size: -
J: TRBJ1-2
V: TRBV9

CDR3: CASSGGSFNEQFF
DNA: TGTGCCAGCAGTGGCGGGAGCTTCAATGAGCAGTTCTTC
D: TRBD2
size: -
J: TRBJ2-1
V: TRBV11-3

CDR3: CASQRGGDTEAFF
DNA: TGTGCCAGCCAAAGGGGGGGTGACACTGAAGCTTTCTTT
D: -
size: -
J: TRBJ1-1
V: TRBV6-6

CDR3: CATSEWTGGYNEQFF
DNA: TGTGCCACCTCAGAATGGACAGGGGGATACAATGAGCAGTTCTTC
D: TRBD1
size: once
J: TRBJ2-1
V: TRBV18

CDR3: CASSRGLAVYNEQFF
DNA: TGTGCCAGCAGCAGGGGACTAGCGGTCTACAATGAGCAGTTCTTC
D: TRBD2
size: -
J: TRBJ2-1
V: TRBV11-3

CDR3: CASSSGTSGSWAYNEQFF
DNA: TGTGCCAGCAGTTCCGGGACTAGCGGGAGTTGGGCCTACAATGAGCAGTTCTTC
D: TRBD2
size: -
J: TRBJ2-1
V: TRBV9

CDR3: CASSEGLAGTDTQYF
DNA: TGTGCCAGCAGTGAGGGACTAGCGGGAACAGATACGCAGTATTTT
D: TRBD2
size: -
J: TRBJ2-3
V: TRBV2

CDR3: CASSPVGYEQYF
DNA: TGTGCCAGCTCACCAGTGGGATACGAGCAGTACTTC
D: -
size: -
J: TRBJ2-7
V: TRBV18

CDR3: CASSLTSVQETQYF
DNA: TGTGCCAGCTCACTTACTAGCGTCCAAGAGACCCAGTACTTC
D: TRBD2
size: once
J: TRBJ2-5
V: TRBV18

CDR3: CASSSQLVSTDTQYF
DNA: TGTGCCAGCAGCTCCCAGTTGGTTAGCACAGATACGCAGTATTTT
D: -
size: -
J: TRBJ2-3
V: TRBV13

CDR3: CASRTGANVLTF
DNA: TGTGCCAGCAGGACTGGGGCCAACGTCCTGACTTTC
D: -
size: once
J: TRBJ2-6
V: TRBV6-5

CDR3: CASSLERPGQAYYEQYF
DNA: TGTGCCAGCAGCTTGGAAAGACCGGGACAGGCCTACTACGAGCAGTACTTC
D: TRBD1
size: -
J: TRBJ2-7
V: TRBV5-5

CDR3: CASSFLGVRETQYF
DNA: TGCGCCAGCAGCTTCCTGGGGGTCCGAGAGACCCAGTACTTC
D: -
size: once
J: TRBJ2-5
V: TRBV5-1

CDR3: CASSEYRADGYTF
DNA: TGCGCCAGCAGTGAGTACAGGGCAGATGGCTACACCTTC
D: -
size: -
J: TRBJ1-2
V: TRBV10-2

CDR3: CASGVGQGGTFQETQYF
DNA: TGTGCCAGCGGAGTGGGACAGGGAGGGACCTTCCAAGAGACCCAGTACTTC
D: -
size: -
J: TRBJ2-5
V: TRBV21-1

CDR3: CASSFAGSRDTDTQYF
DNA: TGTGCCAGCAGCTTCGCTGGCTCCAGGGACACAGATACGCAGTATTTT
D: -
size: once
J: TRBJ2-3
V: TRBV5-4

CDR3: CASVAGVGTYEQYF
DNA: TGTGCCAGCGTTGCCGGGGTCGGGACCTACGAGCAGTACTTC
D: -
size: once
J: TRBJ2-7
V: TRBV6-6